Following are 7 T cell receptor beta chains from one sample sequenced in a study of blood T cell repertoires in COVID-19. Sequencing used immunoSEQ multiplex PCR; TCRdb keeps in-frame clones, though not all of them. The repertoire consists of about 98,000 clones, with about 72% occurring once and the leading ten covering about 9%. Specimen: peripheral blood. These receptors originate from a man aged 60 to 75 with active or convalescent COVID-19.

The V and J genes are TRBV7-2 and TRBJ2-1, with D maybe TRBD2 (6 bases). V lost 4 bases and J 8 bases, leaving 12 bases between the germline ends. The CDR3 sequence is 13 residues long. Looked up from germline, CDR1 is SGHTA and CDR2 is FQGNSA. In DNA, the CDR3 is TGTGCCAGCAGCTCCGGACTAAAGGATGAGCAGTTCTTC. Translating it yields CASSSGLKDEQFF.

In DNA, the CDR3 is TGTGCCAGTAGTCTACGGACAGGTCTCACAGATACGCAGTATTTT. Translated: CASSLRTGLTDTQYF. The chain employs TRBV19 and TRBJ2-3, with 7 bases identical to TRBD1. This CDR3 is built from 15 residues. Germline CDR1 LNHDA, CDR2 SQIVND (reference sequence). Germline trimming cut 5 bases from V and 2 bases from J; bases unmatched to any gene: 7.

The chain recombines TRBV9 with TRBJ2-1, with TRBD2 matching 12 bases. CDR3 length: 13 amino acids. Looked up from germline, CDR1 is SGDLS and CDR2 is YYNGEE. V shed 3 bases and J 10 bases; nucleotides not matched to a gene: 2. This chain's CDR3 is CASSGTSGTEQFF. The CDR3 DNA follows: TGTGCCAGCAGCGGGACTAGCGGGACAGAGCAGTTCTTC. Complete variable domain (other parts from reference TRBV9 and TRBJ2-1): DSGVTQTPKHLITATGQRVTLRCSPRSGDLSVYWYQQSLDQGLQFLIQYYNGEERAKGNILERFSAQQFPDLHSELNLSSLELGDSALYFCASSGTSGTEQFFGPGTRLTVL.

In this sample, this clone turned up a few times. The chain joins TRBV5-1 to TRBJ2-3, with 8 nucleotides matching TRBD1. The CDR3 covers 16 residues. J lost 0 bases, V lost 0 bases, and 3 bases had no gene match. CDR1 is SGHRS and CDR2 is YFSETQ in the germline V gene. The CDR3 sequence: CASSLDRGVSTDTQYF. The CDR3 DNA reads TGCGCCAGCAGCTTGGACAGGGGGGTTAGCACAGATACGCAGTATTTT.

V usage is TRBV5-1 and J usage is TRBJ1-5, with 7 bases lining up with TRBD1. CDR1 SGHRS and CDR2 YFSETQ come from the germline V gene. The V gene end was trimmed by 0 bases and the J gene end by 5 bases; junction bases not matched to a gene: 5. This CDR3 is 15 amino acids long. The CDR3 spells CASSLEGAEYQPQHF. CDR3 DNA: TGCGCCAGCAGCTTGGAGGGGGCGGAATATCAGCCCCAGCATTTT. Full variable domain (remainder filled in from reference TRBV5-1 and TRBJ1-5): KAGVTQTPRYLIKTRGQQVTLSCSPISGHRSVSWYQQTPGQGLQFLFEYFSETQRNKGNFPGRFSGRQFSNSRSEMNVSTLELGDSALYLCASSLEGAEYQPQHFGDGTRLSIL.

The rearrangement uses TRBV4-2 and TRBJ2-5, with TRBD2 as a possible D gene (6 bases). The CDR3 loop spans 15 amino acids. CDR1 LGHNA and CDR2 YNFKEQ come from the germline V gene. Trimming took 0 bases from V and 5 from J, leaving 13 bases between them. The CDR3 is CASSQDSAGYETQYF. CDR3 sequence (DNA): TGTGCCAGCAGCCAAGATTCGGCGGGATACGAGACCCAGTACTTC.

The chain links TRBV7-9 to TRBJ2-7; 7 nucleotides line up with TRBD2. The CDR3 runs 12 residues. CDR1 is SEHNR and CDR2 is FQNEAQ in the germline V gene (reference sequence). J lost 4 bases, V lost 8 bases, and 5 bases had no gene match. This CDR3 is CASGRDLYEQYV. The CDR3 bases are TGTGCCAGCGGGAGGGACCTTTACGAGCAGTACGTC.